Presented here are 20 T cell receptor beta chains from one specimen sequenced in a study of regulatory T cells in long-lasting Graves disease (dated by TCRdb to the early 2020s). The sample's time point, from its label and the paper: newly diagnosed GD, antithyroid drugs for less than 3 months. RNA was extracted from PBMCs in TRIzol for both TCR sequencing and RNA sequencing. The protocol used for the library was multiplex PCR. For sequencing, an Illumina HiSeq 4000 was employed. CDR3 regions were amplified by Arm-PCR with iRepertoire HTBI primers to construct TCR beta libraries. TCRdb's own reprocessing of the public reads used fastp at Q25 and MiXCR and kept productive beta chains. Merged by CDR3 protein, the rows form single entries marked with the most common genes and DNA. This sample comprises some 250,000 distinct CDR3 sequences, just over 20% of them detected only once. Of the sample, around 13% falls within the top ten clones.

Here the sequenced sample was peripheral blood mononuclear cells (PBMCs), taken at new diagnosis, from a patient treated with antithyroid drugs. These receptors were collected from a female donor with Graves disease.

Concerning this clonotype: With only one base between it and a far larger clone, this is likely a read error. This chain uses TRBV11-2 with TRBJ1-1; D is uncertain. The CDR3 totals 13 residues. The V and J ends lost 1 base and 0 bases respectively, with 3 bases between them. Germline CDR1 reads SGHAT; CDR2 reads FQNNGV. Written as DNA, the CDR3 is TGTGCCAGCAGCTTAGTAATGAACACTGAAGCTTTCTTT. Its translation is CASSLVMNTEAFF.

The V and J genes are TRBV27 and TRBJ2-3; a possible D gene is TRBD2 (6 bases). CDR1 is MNHEY and CDR2 is SMNVEV in the germline V gene (reference sequence). The CDR3 consists of 13 residues. Trimming removed 7 bases from V and 4 bases from J, with 12 bases in between. The CDR3 region is CASTSGVSDTQYF. DNA for the CDR3: TGTGCCAGCACATCGGGAGTGTCAGATACGCAGTATTTT.

This clonotype was detected only a few times. A much larger clone sits a single nucleotide away, making a read error possible. The chain carries TRBV2 and TRBJ1-2; D is possibly TRBD1 (5 bases). CDR3 length: 12 amino acids. Germline assignment: CDR1 SNHLY and CDR2 FYNNEI. Trimming shortened V by 7 bases and J by 1 base, and 7 bases separated the two germline ends. CDR3 protein: CASMGDNYGYTF. Written as DNA, the CDR3 is TGTGCCAGCATGGGGGATAACTATGGCTACACCTTC.

This clonotype was counted ten times or more. The chain links TRBV12-3 or TRBV12-4 to TRBJ2-3; 10 bases agree with TRBD1. The ends lost 5 bases at V and 4 bases at J; junction bases unmatched: 6. The CDR3 sequence is 15 residues long. The CDR3 sequence: CASSPGTGVPDTQYF. The CDR3 DNA reads TGTGCCAGCAGTCCCGGGACAGGGGTTCCAGATACGCAGTATTTT.

The V call is TRBV20-1, the J call TRBJ2-7; 11 bases fit TRBD1. V trimming: 0 bases; J trimming: 7 bases; junction bases outside the gene matches: 5. CDR1 and CDR2 (germline): DFQATT, SNEGSKA (reference sequence). The CDR3 extends over 14 amino acids. The CDR3 region is CSARDRTGGREQYF. The CDR3 DNA follows: TGCAGTGCTAGAGATCGGACAGGGGGCCGGGAGCAGTACTTC.

The chain combines TRBV6-1 with TRBJ1-5; TRBD1 matches at 9 bases. V lost 6 bases to trimming and J lost 5 bases; unmatched junction nucleotides: 2. The length of the CDR3 is 13 residues. Germline V gives CDR1 MNHNS, CDR2 SASEGT. This CDR3 is CASSDRGDQPQHF. The CDR3, as DNA: TGTGCCAGCAGCGACAGGGGGGATCAGCCCCAGCATTTT.

This clonotype was recorded at least ten times. The rearrangement uses TRBV18 and TRBJ2-3; D is undetermined. The length of the CDR3 is 15 residues. In germline, CDR1 is KGHSH, CDR2 LQKENI. Trimming shortened V by 0 bases and J by 7 bases, and 14 bases separated the two germline ends. The CDR3: CASSPPGSGRYTQYF. In DNA, the CDR3 is TGTGCCAGCTCACCACCTGGATCAGGCCGCTATACGCAGTATTTT.

This clonotype has at least ten counts. The CDR3, as DNA: TGCAGTGCTAGTATTCCGCCCCCTAGGGGACTCAATGAGCAGTTCTTC. It encodes CSASIPPPRGLNEQFF. The chain recombines TRBV20-1 with TRBJ2-1, with D possibly being TRBD2 (6 bases). This CDR3 region has 16 residues. V was trimmed by 3 bases and J by 6 bases, leaving 21 bases between them. CDR1 DFQATT and CDR2 SNEGSKA come from the germline V gene (reference sequence).

V usage is TRBV20-1 and J usage is TRBJ2-5; TRBD2 aligns across 10 bases. The CDR3 is 14 amino acids. Germline V gene data show CDR1 as DFQATT and CDR2 as SNEGSKA (reference sequence). V trimming: 3 bases; J trimming: 7 bases; junction bases outside the gene matches: 8. As DNA, the CDR3 is TGCAGTGCTAGGGGTAGCGGGGGGTCCGGGACCCAGTACTTC. Translation: CSARGSGGSGTQYF.

This clonotype was picked up many times. The chain uses TRBV28 and TRBJ1-2; D call uncertain. V was shortened by 2 bases and J by 2 bases, with 9 bases between the two germline ends. Germline CDR1 is MDHEN and CDR2 is SYDVKM. The CDR3 has 14 residues. For the CDR3, the DNA is TGTGCCAGCAGTTTACTTTCGGCCAACTATGGCTACACCTTC. It yields the protein CASSLLSANYGYTF.

This clonotype was observed many times. The rearrangement links TRBV6-5 to TRBJ2-5; D tentatively fits TRBD1 or TRBD2 (6 bases each). The CDR3 spans 13 residues. The V end lost 3 bases, the J end lost 5 bases, and 10 bases lay between the germline ends. The V gene's germline CDR1 is MNHEY and CDR2 SVGAGI. This CDR3 reads CASSYTGRETQYF. Written as DNA, the CDR3 is TGTGCCAGCAGTTATACAGGGAGGGAGACCCAGTACTTC.

This clonotype was counted many times. The chain links TRBV19 to TRBJ2-3; 11 bases map to TRBD2. J lost 7 bases, V lost 5 bases, and 11 bases had no gene match. This CDR3 is built from 16 residues. Germline V gene lookup returns CDR1 LNHDA and CDR2 SQIVND (reference sequence). In nucleotides, the CDR3 is TGTGCCAGTAGTTCGATAGCGGGGGGGCTCCGTCATACGCAGTATTTT. This encodes CASSSIAGGLRHTQYF.

This clonotype was seen at least ten times. V usage is TRBV10-3 and J usage is TRBJ2-3; TRBD1 aligns across 7 bases. This CDR3 region has 16 residues. Germline V lookup: CDR1 ENHRY, CDR2 SYGVKD. Trimming removed 0 bases from V and 2 bases from J; junction bases left unmatched: 5. The CDR3 protein is CAISESTGTDTDTQYF. The CDR3 DNA reads as TGTGCCATCAGTGAGTCGACCGGGACAGACACAGATACGCAGTATTTT.

This clonotype was seen many times. The rearrangement links TRBV7-9 to TRBJ2-7, with a tentative D call TRBD2 (6 bases). V lost 0 bases and J lost 5, with 11 bases in between. CDR1 SEHNR and CDR2 FQNEAQ come from the germline V gene (reference sequence). The CDR3 is made up of 14 amino acids. The CDR3 DNA is TGTGCCAGCAGCTTAGCGCAACGCGGGGACGAGCAGTACTTC. Its protein product is CASSLAQRGDEQYF.

A word on this clonotype: A much more abundant neighbour one base away suggests this may be a read error. V usage is TRBV12-3 or TRBV12-4 and J usage is TRBJ2-7; D is possibly TRBD2 (6 bases). CDR3 length: 11 residues. The CDR3, as DNA: TGTGCCAGCAGTTTGGGAGGCAGGTTAAACTTC. This sequence encodes CASSLGGRLNF.

CDR3: CASSLVAGTGGNEQFF. Written as DNA, the CDR3 is TGCGCCAGCAGCTTGGTGGCCGGGACAGGGGGGAATGAGCAGTTCTTC. V and J are TRBV5-1 and TRBJ2-1; 11 bases line up with TRBD1. J was trimmed by 7 bases and V by 0 bases; bases with no gene match: 6. This CDR3 is built from 16 residues. Germline V gene lookup returns CDR1 SGHRS and CDR2 YFSETQ.

This clonotype was found many times. This chain joins TRBV28 and TRBJ1-5; D is undetermined. V was pared by 2 bases and J by 2 bases, with 10 bases between. The CDR3 runs 15 residues. CDR1 and CDR2 from the germline V gene are MDHEN and SYDVKM. This chain's CDR3 is CASSLTGVGNQPQHF. The CDR3, as DNA: TGTGCCAGCAGTTTAACCGGGGTCGGCAATCAGCCCCAGCATTTT.

This clonotype was recorded once. This chain connects TRBV6-5 to TRBJ1-4; D possibly corresponds to TRBD1 (5 bases). Per germline, CDR1 MNHEY and CDR2 SVGAGI. With 0 bases removed from V and 7 bases from J, the gap between germline ends came to 12 bases. The CDR3 consists of 15 residues. CDR3 nucleotides: TGTGCCAGCAGTTACTCGGGAGGGGCGCGTGAAAAACTGTTTTTT. As protein: CASSYSGGAREKLFF.

The chain joins TRBV4-3 to TRBJ2-7; D is uncertain. V was clipped by 4 bases and J by 2 bases, with 12 bases between them. From germline, CDR1 is LGHNA and CDR2 YSLEER. This CDR3 spans 14 amino acids. The CDR3 is CASSLTVLTYEQYF. The CDR3 bases are TGCGCCAGCAGCCTCACGGTTCTGACCTACGAGCAGTACTTC.

This clonotype was recorded many times. The rearrangement uses TRBV7-2 and TRBJ2-1, with D perhaps matching TRBD2 (5 bases). Trimming stripped 5 bases from V and 9 bases from J, with 14 bases between. The length of the CDR3 is 13 residues. CDR1 and CDR2 from the germline V gene are SGHTA and FQGNSA. The CDR3 spells CASSPSRGSEQFF. The CDR3 DNA is TGTGCCAGCAGCCCTAGCCGAGGGAGTGAGCAGTTCTTC.